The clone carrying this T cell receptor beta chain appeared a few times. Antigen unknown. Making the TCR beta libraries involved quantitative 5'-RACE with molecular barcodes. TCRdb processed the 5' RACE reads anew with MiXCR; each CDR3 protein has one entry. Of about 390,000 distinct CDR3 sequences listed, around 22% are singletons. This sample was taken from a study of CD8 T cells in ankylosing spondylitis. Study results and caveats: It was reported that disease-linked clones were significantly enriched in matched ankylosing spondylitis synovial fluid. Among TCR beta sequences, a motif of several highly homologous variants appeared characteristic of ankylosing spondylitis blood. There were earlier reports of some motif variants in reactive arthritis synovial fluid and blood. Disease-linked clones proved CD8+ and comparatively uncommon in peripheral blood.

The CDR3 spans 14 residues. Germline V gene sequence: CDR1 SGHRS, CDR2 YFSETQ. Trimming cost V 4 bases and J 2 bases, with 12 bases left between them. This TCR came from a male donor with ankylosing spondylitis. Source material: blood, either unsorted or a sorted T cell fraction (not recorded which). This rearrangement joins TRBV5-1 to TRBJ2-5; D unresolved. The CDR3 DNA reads TGCGCCAGCAGCCGCCTATGGGGACAAGAGACCCAGTACTTC. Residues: CASSRLWGQETQYF.